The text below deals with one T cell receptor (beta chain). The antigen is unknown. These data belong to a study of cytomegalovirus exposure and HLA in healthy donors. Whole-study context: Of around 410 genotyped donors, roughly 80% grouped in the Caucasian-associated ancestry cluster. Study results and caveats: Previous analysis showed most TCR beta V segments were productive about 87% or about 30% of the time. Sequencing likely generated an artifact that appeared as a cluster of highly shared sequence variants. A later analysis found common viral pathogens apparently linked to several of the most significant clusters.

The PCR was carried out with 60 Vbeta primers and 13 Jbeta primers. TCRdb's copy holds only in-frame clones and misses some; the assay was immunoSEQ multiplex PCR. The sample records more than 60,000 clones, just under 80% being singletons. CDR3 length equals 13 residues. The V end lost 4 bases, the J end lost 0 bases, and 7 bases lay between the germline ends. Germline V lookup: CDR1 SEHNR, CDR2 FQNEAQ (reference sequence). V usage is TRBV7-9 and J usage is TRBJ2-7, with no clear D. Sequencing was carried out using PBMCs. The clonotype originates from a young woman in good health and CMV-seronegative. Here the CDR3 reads CASSSESSYEQYF. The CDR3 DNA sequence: TGTGCCAGCAGCTCGGAGAGCTCCTACGAGCAGTACTTC.